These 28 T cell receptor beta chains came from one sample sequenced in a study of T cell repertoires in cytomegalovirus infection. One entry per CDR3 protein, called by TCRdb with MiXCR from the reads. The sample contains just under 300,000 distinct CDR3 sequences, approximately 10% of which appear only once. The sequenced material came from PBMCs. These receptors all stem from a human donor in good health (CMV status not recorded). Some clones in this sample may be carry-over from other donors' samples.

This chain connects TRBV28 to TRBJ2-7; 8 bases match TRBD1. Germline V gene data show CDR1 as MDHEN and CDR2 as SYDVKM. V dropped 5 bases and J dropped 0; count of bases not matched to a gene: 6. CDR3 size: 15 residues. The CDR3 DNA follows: TGTGCCAGCAGTCCCGGGGACAGGAGCTCCTACGAGCAGTACGTC. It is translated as CASSPGDRSSYEQYV.

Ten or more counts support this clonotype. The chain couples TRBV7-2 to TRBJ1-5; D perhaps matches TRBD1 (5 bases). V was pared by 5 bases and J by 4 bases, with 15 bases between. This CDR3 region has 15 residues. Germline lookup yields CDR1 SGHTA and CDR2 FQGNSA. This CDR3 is CASSLFAGGNQPQHF. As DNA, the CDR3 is TGTGCCAGCAGCCTCTTCGCGGGGGGAAATCAGCCCCAGCATTTT.

DNA for the CDR3: TGCAGCGTCACACAGGGACTCAATTCACCCCTCCACTTT. Translation: CSVTQGLNSPLHF. This chain connects TRBV29-1 to TRBJ1-6; TRBD1 might be the D (6 bases). Germline values: CDR1 SQVTM, CDR2 ANQGSEA. The V end was cut by 6 bases, the J end by 7 bases, with 13 bases between. The CDR3 extends over 13 amino acids.

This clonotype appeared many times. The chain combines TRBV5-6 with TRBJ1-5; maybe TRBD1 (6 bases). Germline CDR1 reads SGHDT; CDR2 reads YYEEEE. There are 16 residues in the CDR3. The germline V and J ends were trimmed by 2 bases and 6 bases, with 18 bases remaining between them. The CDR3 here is CASSFGVGLGGQPQHF. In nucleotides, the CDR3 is TGTGCCAGCAGCTTCGGAGTAGGGTTAGGGGGTCAGCCCCAGCATTTT.

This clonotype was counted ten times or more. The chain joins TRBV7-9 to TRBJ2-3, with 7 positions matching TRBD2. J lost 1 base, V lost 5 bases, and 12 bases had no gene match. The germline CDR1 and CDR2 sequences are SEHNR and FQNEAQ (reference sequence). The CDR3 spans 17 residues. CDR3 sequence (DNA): TGTGCCAGCAGCGTACCTCCGGCTAGCGGTCGCACAGATACGCAGTATTTT. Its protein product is CASSVPPASGRTDTQYF.

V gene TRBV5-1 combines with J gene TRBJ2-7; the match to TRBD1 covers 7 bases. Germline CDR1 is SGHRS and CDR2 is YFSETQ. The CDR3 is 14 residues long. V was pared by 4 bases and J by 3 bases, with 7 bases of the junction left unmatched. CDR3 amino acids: CASSRTGSGYEQYF. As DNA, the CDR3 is TGCGCCAGCAGCCGGACAGGATCCGGCTACGAGCAGTACTTC.

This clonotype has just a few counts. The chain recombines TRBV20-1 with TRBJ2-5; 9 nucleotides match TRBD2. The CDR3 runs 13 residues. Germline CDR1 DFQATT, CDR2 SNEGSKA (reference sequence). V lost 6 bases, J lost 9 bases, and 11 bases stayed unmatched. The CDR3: CSAVGVAGGAQYF. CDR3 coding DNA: TGCAGTGCGGTCGGAGTGGCGGGGGGGGCCCAGTACTTC.

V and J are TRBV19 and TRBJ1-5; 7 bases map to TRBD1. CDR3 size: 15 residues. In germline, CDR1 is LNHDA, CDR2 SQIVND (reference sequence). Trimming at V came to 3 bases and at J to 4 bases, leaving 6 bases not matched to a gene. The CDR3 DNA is TGTGCCAGTAGTATCCGACAGGGAGAAAATCAGCCCCAGCATTTT. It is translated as CASSIRQGENQPQHF.

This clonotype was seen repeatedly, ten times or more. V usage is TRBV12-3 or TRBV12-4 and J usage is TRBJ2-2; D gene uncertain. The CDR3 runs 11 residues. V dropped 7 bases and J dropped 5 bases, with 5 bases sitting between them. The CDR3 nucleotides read TGTGCCAGCACAGAGACCGGGGAGCTGTTTTTT. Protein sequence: CASTETGELFF.

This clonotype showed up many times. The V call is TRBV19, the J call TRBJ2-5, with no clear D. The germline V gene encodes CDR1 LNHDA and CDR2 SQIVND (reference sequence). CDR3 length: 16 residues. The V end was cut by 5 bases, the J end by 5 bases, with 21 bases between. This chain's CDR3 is CASSLMTPTSPETQYF. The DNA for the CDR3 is TGTGCCAGTAGTCTGATGACACCGACAAGTCCGGAGACCCAGTACTTC.

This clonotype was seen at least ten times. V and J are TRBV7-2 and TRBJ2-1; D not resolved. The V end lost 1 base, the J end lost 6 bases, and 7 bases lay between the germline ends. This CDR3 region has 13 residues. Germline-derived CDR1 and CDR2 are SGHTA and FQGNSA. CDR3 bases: TGTGCCAGCAGCTTAGAGGTTCCCAATGAGCAGTTCTTC. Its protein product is CASSLEVPNEQFF.

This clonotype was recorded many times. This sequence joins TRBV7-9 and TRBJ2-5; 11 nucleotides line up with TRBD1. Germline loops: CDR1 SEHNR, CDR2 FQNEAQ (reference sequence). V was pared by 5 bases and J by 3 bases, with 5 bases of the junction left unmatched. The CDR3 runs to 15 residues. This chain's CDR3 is CASSLWTGGEETQYF. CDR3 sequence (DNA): TGTGCCAGCAGCCTGTGGACAGGGGGCGAAGAGACCCAGTACTTC.

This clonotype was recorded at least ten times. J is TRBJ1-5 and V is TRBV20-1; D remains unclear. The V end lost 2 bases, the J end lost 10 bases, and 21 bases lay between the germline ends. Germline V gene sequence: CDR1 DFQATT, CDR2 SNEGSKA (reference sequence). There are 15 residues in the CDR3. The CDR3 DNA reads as TGCAGTGCTAGACCCCCCCGTCGCGGATTGGAACCCCAGCATTTT. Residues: CSARPPRRGLEPQHF.

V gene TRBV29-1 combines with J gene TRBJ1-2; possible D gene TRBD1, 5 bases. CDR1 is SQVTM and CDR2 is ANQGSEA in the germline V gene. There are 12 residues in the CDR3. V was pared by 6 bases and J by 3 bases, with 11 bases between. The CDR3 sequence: CSVLGTYYGYTF. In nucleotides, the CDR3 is TGCAGCGTACTCGGGACTTACTATGGCTACACCTTC.

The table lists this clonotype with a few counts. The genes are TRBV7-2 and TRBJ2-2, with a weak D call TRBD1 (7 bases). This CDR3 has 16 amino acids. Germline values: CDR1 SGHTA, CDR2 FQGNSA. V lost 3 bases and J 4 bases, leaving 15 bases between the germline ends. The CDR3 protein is CASSFSRGVGTGELFF. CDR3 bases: TGTGCCAGCAGCTTCTCCAGGGGGGTGGGCACCGGGGAGCTGTTTTTT.

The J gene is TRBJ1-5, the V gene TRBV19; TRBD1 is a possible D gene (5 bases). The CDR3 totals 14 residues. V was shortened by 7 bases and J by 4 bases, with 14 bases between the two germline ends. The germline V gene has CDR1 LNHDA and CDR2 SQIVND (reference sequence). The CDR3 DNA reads TGTGCCAGTAAGGCGGGACGGTCGAATCAGCCCCAGCATTTT. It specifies CASKAGRSNQPQHF.

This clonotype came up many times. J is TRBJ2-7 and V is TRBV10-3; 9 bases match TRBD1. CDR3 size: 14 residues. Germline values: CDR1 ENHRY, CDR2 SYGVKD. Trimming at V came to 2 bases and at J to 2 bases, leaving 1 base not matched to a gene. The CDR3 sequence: CAISEGQGTYEQYV. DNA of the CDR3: TGTGCCATCAGTGAGGGACAGGGGACCTACGAGCAGTACGTC.

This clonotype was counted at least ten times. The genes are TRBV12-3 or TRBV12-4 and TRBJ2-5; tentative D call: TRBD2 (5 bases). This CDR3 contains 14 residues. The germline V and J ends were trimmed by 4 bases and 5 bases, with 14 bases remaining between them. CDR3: CASSYSTSGETQYF. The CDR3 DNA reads TGTGCCAGCAGTTACAGTACTAGTGGTGAGACCCAGTACTTC.

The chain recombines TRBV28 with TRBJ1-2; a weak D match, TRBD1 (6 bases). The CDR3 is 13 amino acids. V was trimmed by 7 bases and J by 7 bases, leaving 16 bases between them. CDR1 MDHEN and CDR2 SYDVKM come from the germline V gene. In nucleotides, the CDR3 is TGTGCCAGCACCGTACGGGGGGCCAGTGGCTACACCTTC. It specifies CASTVRGASGYTF.

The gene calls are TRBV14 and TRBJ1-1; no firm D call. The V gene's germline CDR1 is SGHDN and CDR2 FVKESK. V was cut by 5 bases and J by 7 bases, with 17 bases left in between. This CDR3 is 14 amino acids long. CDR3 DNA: TGTGCCAGCAGCGAGGGCCCAGGCGAGATTGAAGCTTTCTTT. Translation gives CASSEGPGEIEAFF.

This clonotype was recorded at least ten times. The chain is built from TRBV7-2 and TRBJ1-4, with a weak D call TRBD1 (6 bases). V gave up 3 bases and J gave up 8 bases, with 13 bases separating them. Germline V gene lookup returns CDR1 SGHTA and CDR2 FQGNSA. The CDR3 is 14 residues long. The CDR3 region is CASSFRGGREKLFF. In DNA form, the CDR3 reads TGTGCCAGCAGCTTCAGGGGAGGGAGAGAAAAACTGTTTTTT.

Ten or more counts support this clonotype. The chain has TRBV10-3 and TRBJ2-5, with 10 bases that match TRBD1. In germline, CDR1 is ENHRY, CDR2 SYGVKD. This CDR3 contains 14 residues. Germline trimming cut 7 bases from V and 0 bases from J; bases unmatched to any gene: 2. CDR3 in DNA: TGTGCCATCATGGGACAGGGGAACCAAGAGACCCAGTACTTC. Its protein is CAIMGQGNQETQYF.

The CDR3 DNA follows: TGCAGCGTCGAGGACAGGGGGCTCGCAGATACGCAGTATTTT. Its translation is CSVEDRGLADTQYF. This chain joins TRBV29-1 and TRBJ2-3, with TRBD1 matching 11 bases. Germline CDR1 is SQVTM and CDR2 is ANQGSEA. This CDR3 region has 14 residues. The V and J ends lost 6 bases and 4 bases, in that order; junction bases with no gene match: 6.

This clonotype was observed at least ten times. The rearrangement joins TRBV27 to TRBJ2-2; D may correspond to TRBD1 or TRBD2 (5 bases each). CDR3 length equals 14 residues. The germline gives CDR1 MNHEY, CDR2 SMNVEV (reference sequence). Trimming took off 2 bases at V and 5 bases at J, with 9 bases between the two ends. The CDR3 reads CASSLIGGTGELFF. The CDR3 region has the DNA TGTGCCAGCAGTTTAATTGGGGGAACCGGGGAGCTGTTTTTT.

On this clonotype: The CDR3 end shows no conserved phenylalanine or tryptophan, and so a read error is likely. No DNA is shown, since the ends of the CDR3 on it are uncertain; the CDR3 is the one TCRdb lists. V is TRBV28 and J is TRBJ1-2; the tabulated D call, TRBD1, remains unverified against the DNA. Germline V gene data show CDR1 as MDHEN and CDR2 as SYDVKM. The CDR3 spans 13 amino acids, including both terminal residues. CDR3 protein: CASSLSRTATIAI.

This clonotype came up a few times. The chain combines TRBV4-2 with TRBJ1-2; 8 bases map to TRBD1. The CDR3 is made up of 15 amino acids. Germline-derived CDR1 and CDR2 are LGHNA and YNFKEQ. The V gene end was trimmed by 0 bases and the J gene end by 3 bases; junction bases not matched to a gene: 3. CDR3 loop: CASSQDRGQDYGYTF. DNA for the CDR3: TGTGCCAGCAGCCAAGACAGGGGGCAGGACTATGGCTACACCTTC.

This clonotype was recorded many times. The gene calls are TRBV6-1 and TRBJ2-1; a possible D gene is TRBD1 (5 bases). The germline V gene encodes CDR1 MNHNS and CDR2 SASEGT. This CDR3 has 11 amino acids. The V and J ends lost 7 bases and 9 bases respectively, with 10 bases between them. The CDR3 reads CASTSRGEQFF. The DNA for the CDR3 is TGTGCCAGCACAAGTAGGGGTGAGCAGTTCTTC.

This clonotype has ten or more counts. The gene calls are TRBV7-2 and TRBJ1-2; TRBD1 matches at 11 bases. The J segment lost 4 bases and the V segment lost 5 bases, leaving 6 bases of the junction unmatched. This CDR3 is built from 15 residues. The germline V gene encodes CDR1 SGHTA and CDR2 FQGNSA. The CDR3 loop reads CASSRSGTGGYGYTF. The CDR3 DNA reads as TGTGCCAGCAGCCGCTCCGGGACAGGGGGCTATGGCTACACCTTC.